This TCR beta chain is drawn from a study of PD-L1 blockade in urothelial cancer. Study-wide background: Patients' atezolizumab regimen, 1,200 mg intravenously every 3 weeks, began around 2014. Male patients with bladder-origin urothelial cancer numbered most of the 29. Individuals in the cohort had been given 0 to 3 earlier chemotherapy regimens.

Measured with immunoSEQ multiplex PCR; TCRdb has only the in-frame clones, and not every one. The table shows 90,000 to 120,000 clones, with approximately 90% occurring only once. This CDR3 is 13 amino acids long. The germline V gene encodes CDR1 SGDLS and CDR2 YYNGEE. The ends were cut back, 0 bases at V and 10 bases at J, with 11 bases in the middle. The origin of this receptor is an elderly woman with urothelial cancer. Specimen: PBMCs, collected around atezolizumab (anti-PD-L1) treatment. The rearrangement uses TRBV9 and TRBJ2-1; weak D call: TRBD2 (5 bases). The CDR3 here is CASSVVASQEQFF. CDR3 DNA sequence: TGTGCCAGCAGCGTAGTTGCTAGCCAAGAGCAGTTCTTC.